This record looks at one T cell receptor (beta chain) sequence and its context. This sample was included in a study of blood T cell repertoires in COVID-19. Study-wide background: In each case, the material was cDNA or gDNA derived from T cells, B-cell-depleted T cells, or PBMCs.

Authors' data handling: For nucleated cells, counts were estimated from reference gene primer amplification. TCRdb keeps only in-frame clones here, not all; method: immunoSEQ multiplex PCR. The DNA was the basis for D and trimming; V, J and clone size are from that table. Of tens of thousands of clones listed, about 72% are singletons. There are 12 residues in the CDR3. V gave up 11 bases and J gave up 5 bases; unmatched junction bases: 5. Germline CDR1 reads SNHLY; CDR2 reads FYNNEI. The rearrangement uses TRBV2 and TRBJ1-5; the match to TRBD1 covers 8 bases. Sequences were obtained from peripheral blood. The receptor was derived from an older man with active or convalescent COVID-19. Here the CDR3 reads CAGQGEDQPQHF. CDR3 DNA: TGTGCCGGACAGGGAGAGGATCAGCCCCAGCATTTT.